Reported below is one T cell receptor beta chain. TCRdb called the 5' RACE reads again in MiXCR, with one record for every CDR3 protein. This sample carries some 330,000 distinct CDR3 sequences, around 9.7% of them seen once, and the ten largest clones take 8.5% to 10%. The entry originates in a study of identical twins. All donors were healthy Caucasians. The source material was naive T cells sorted from blood. The clonotype was recovered from a woman aged 45-65 years in good health.

Here the CDR3 reads CASSQRLAGGTDTQYF. The CDR3, as DNA: TGTGCCAGCAGCCAGCGACTAGCGGGCGGTACAGATACGCAGTATTTT. The V call is TRBV3-1, the J call TRBJ2-3, with TRBD2 matching over 10 bases. There are 16 residues in the CDR3. Germline V gene data show CDR1 as LGHDT and CDR2 as YNNKEL (reference sequence). The J segment lost 3 bases and the V segment lost 3 bases, leaving 6 bases of the junction unmatched.